The sequence of this T cell receptor beta chain was determined in a study of T cell repertoires in MIS-A myocarditis. This CDR3 is built from 16 residues. The V and J ends lost 5 bases and 2 bases respectively, with 17 bases between them. Per the germline V gene, CDR1 is SEHNR and CDR2 is FQNEAQ (reference sequence). Method: immunoSEQ multiplex PCR; TCRdb's copy keeps in-frame clones and lacks some. The sample contains 14,000 to 15,000 clones, over 70% of which appear only once. Sequencing was done on a sample of left ventricle heart tissue obtained at autopsy. The TCR was taken from a man aged 18-30 years with fulminant myocarditis from multisystem inflammatory syndrome in adults (MIS-A) after COVID-19. The chain carries TRBV7-9 and TRBJ2-3, with a possible D match to TRBD1 (5 bases). In nucleotides, the CDR3 is TGTGCCAGCAGCGTCCACCGCCAGGGATACACAGATACGCAGTATTTT. Residues: CASSVHRQGYTDTQYF.